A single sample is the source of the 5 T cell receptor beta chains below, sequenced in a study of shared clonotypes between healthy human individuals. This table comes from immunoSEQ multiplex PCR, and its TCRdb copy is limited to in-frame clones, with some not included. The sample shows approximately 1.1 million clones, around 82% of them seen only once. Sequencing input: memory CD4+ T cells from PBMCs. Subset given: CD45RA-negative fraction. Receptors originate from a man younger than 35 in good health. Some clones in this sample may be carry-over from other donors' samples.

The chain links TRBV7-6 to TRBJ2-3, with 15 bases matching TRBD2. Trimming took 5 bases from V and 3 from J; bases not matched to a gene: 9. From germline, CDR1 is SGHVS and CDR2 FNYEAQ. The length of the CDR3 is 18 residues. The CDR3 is CASSTGLAGGPRTDTQYF. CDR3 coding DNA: TGTGCCAGCAGCACGGGACTAGCGGGAGGACCAAGGACAGATACGCAGTATTTT.

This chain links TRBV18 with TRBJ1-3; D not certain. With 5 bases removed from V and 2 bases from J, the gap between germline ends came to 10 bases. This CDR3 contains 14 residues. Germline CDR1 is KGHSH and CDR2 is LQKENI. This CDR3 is CASSASAAGNTIYF. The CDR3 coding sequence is TGTGCCAGCTCAGCCTCGGCGGCTGGAAACACCATATATTTT.

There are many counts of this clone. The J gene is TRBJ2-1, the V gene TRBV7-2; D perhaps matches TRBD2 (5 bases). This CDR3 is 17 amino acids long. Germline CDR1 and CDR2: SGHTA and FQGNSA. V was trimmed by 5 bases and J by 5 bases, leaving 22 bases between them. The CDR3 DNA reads TGTGCCAGCAGCGGCGGGCTATTTTTCCGCTCGAACAATGAGCAGTTCTTC. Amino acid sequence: CASSGGLFFRSNNEQFF. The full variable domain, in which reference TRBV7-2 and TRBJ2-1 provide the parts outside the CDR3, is GAGVSQSPSNKVTEKGKDVELRCDPISGHTALYWYRQSLGQGLEFLIYFQGNSAPDKSGLPSDRFSAERTGGSVSTLTIQRTQQEDSAVYLCASSGGLFFRSNNEQFFGPGTRLTVL.

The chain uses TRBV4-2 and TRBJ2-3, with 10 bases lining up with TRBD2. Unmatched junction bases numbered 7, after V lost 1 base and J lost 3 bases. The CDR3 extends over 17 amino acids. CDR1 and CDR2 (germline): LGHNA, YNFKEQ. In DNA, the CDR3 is TGTGCCAGCAGCCAAGCCCTAGCGGGAGATTCGACAGATACGCAGTATTTT. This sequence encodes CASSQALAGDSTDTQYF.

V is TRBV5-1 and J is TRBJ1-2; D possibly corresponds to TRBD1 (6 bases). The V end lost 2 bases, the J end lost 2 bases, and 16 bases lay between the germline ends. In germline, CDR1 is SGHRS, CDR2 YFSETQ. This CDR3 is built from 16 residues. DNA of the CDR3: TGCGCCAGCAGCTTCACGACAGGAGTCGAAAACTATGGCTACACCTTC. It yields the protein CASSFTTGVENYGYTF. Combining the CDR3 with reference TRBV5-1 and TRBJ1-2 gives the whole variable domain KAGVTQTPRYLIKTRGQQVTLSCSPISGHRSVSWYQQTPGQGLQFLFEYFSETQRNKGNFPGRFSGRQFSNSRSEMNVSTLELGDSALYLCASSFTTGVENYGYTFGSGTRLTVV.